The rows below give T cell receptor beta chains drawn from one sample of a study of OX40 agonist ivuxolimab in advanced cancers. Assay used: immunoSEQ multiplex PCR; TCRdb lists only in-frame clones, some missing. This table has about 100,000 clones, approximately 84% appearing once. The sequencing here drew on CD4+ or CD8+ T cells sorted from blood, taken in a trial of the OX40 agonist ivuxolimab. Every receptor here comes from an adult with an advanced solid tumor such as melanoma, head and neck, liver or kidney cancer. The CDR3 runs from the conserved cysteine through the conserved F or W.

CDR3 protein: CASSPSGDRREKLFF; J gene: TRBJ1-4; V gene: TRBV4-3
CDR3 protein: CASSWDSGNTIYF; J gene: TRBJ1-3; V gene: TRBV7-9
CDR3 protein: CASSPTGPLSYEQYF; J gene: TRBJ2-7; V gene: TRBV5-1
CDR3 protein: CVSSRPPTVTEAFF; J gene: TRBJ1-1; V gene: TRBV5-4
CDR3 protein: CASSLGTSGGYGYTF; J gene: TRBJ1-2; V gene: TRBV7-2
CDR3 protein: CASSVDRGRPGETQYF; J gene: TRBJ2-5; V gene: TRBV9
CDR3 protein: CASSLAVDGDYEQYF; J gene: TRBJ2-7; V gene: TRBV11-3
CDR3 protein: CASSLAAGGTGELFF; J gene: TRBJ2-2; V gene: TRBV7-8
CDR3 protein: CASSSQWTDEKLFF; J gene: TRBJ1-4; V gene: TRBV9
CDR3 protein: CASSVSGGLYTGELFF; J gene: TRBJ2-2; V gene: TRBV9
CDR3 protein: CASSSGLATSYEQYF; J gene: TRBJ2-7; V gene: TRBV19
CDR3 protein: CARGRGLAGASGANVLTF; J gene: TRBJ2-6; V gene: TRBV21-1
CDR3 protein: CASSLDGGNTIYF; J gene: TRBJ1-3; V gene: TRBV5-4
CDR3 protein: CAISPREGGPTDYEQYF; J gene: TRBJ2-7; V gene: TRBV10-3
CDR3 protein: CAISAGRGNSPLHF; J gene: TRBJ1-6; V gene: TRBV10-3